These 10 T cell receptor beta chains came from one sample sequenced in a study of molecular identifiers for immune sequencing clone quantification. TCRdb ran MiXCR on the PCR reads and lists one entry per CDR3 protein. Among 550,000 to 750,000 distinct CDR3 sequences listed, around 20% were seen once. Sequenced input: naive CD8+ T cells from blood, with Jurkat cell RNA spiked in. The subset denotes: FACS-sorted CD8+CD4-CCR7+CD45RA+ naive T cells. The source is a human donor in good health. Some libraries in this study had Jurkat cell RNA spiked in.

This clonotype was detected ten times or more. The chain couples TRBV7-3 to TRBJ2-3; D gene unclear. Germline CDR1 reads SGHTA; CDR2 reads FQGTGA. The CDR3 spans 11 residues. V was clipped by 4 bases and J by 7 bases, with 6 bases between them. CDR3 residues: CASSSGHTQYF. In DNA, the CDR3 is TGTGCCAGCAGCTCGGGCCATACGCAGTATTTT.

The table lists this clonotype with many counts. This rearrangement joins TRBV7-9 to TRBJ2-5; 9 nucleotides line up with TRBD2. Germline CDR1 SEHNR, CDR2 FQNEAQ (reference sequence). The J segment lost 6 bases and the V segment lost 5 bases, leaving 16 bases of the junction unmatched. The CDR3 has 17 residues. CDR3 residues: CASSPEAGTSRAKTQYF. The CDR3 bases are TGTGCCAGCAGCCCCGAAGCCGGGACTAGCCGAGCAAAGACCCAGTACTTC.

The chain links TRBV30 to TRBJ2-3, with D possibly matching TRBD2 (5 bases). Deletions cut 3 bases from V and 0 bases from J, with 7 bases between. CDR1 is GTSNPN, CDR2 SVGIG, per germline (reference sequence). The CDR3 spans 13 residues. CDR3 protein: CAWRSGSTDTQYF. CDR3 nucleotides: TGTGCCTGGAGGAGCGGTAGCACAGATACGCAGTATTTT.

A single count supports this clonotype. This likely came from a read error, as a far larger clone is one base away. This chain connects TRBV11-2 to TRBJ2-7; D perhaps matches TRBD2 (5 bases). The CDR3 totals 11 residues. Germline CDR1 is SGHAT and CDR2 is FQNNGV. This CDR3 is CASSPGWEQCF. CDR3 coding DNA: TGTGCCAGCAGCCCGGGCTGGGAGCAGTGCTTC. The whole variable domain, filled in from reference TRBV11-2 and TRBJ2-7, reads EAGVAQSPRYKIIEKRQSVAFWCNPISGHATLYWYQQILGQGPKLLIQFQNNGVVDDSQLPKDRFSAERLKGVDSTLKIQPAKLEDSAVYLCASSPGWEQCFGPGTRLTVT.

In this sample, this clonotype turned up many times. CDR3 amino acids: CASSLTPGGGTGELFF. The CDR3 bases are TGCGCCAGCAGCTTAACCCCAGGCGGAGGCACCGGGGAGCTGTTTTTT. V is TRBV5-1 and J is TRBJ2-2; D perhaps matches TRBD2 (5 bases). This CDR3 has 16 residues. The germline V gene encodes CDR1 SGHRS and CDR2 YFSETQ. The V end lost 2 bases, the J end lost 4 bases, and 15 bases lay between the germline ends.

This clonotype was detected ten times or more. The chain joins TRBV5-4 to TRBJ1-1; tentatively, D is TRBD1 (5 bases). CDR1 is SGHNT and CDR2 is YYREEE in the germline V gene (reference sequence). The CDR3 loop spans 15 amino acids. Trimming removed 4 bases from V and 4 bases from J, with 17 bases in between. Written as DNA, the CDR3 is TGTGCCAGCAGCGAGGACGGAGAAAGGGGCACTGAAGCTTTCTTT. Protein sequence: CASSEDGERGTEAFF.

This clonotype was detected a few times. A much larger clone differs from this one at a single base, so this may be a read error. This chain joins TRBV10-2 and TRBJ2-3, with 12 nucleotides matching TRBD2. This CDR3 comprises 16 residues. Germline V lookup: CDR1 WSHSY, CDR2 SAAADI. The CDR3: CASSPGLAGSTDAQYF. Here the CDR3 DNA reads TGCGCCAGCAGCCCCGGACTAGCGGGGAGCACAGATGCGCAGTATTTT.

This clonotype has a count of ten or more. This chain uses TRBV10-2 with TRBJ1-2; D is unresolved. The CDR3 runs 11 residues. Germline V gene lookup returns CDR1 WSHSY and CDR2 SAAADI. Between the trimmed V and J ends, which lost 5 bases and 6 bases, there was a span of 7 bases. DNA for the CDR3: TGCGCCAGCAGTTTTAATAATGGCTACACCTTC. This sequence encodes CASSFNNGYTF.

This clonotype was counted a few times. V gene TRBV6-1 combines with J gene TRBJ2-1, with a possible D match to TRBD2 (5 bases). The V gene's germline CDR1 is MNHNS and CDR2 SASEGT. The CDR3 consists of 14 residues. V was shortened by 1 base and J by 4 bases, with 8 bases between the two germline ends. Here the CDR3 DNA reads TGTGCCAGCAGTGAAGGGAGGATGTACAATGAGCAGTTCTTC. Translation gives CASSEGRMYNEQFF.

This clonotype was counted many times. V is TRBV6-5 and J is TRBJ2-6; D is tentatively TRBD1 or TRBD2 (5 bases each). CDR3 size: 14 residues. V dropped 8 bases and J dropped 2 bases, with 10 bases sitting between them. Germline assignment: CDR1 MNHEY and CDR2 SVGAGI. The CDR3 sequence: CASHQGAGANVLTF. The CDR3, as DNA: TGTGCCAGCCATCAGGGAGCTGGGGCCAACGTCCTGACTTTC.